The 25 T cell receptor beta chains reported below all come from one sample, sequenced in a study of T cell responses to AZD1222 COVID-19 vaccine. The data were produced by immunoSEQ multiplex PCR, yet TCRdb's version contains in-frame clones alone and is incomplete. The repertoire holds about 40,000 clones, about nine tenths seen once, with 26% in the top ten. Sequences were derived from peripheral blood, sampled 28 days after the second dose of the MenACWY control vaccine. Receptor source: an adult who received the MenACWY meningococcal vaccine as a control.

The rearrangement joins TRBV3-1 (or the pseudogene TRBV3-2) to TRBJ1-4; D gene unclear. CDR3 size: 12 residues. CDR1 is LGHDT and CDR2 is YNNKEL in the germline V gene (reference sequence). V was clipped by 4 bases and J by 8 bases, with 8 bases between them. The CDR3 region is CASSLKREKLFF. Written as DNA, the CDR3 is TGTGCCAGCAGCCTTAAGAGAGAAAAACTGTTTTTT.

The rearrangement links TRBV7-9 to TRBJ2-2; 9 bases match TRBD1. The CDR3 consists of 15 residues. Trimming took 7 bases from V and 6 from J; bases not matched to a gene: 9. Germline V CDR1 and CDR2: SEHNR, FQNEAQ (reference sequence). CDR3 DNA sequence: TGTGCCAGCATCGCGACAACAGGGGGCCCCGGGGAGCTGTTTTTT. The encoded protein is CASIATTGGPGELFF.

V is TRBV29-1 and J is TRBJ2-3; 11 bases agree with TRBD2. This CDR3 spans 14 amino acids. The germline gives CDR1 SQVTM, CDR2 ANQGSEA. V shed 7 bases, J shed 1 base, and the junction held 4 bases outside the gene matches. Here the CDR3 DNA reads TGCAGCGCGGGACTAGCGGTCCGCACAGATACGCAGTATTTT. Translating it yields CSAGLAVRTDTQYF.

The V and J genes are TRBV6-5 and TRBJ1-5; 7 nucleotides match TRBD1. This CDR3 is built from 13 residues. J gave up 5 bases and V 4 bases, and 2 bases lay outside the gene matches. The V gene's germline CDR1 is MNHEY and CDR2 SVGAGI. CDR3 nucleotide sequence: TGTGCCAGCAGTTCGACAGGGTATCAGCCCCAGCATTTT. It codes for CASSSTGYQPQHF.

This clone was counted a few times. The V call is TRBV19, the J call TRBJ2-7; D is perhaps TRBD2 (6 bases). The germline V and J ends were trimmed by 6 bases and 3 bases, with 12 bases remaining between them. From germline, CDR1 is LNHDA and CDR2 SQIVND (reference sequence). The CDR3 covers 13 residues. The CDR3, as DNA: TGTGCCAGTAGCCTAAACGGGGGCTACGAGCAGTACTTC. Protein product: CASSLNGGYEQYF. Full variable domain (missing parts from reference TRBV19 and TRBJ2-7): DGGITQSPKYLFRKEGQNVTLSCEQNLNHDAMYWYRQDPGQGLRLIYYSQIVNDFQKGDIAEGYSVSREKKESFPLTVTSAQKNPTAFYLCASSLNGGYEQYFGPGTRLTVT.

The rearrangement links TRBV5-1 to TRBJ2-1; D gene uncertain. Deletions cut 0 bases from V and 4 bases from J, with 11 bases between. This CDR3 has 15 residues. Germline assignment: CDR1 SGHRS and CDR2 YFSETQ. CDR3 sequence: CASSLVADPYNEQFF. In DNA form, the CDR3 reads TGCGCCAGCAGCTTGGTGGCGGATCCATACAATGAGCAGTTCTTC. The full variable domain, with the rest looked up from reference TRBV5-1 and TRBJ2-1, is KAGVTQTPRYLIKTRGQQVTLSCSPISGHRSVSWYQQTPGQGLQFLFEYFSETQRNKGNFPGRFSGRQFSNSRSEMNVSTLELGDSALYLCASSLVADPYNEQFFGPGTRLTVL.

The chain's CDR3 is CASRHGTSTKNIQYF. In nucleotides, the CDR3 is TGTGCCAGCAGGCACGGGACTAGCACAAAAAACATTCAGTACTTC. This sequence joins TRBV28 and TRBJ2-4; 9 nucleotides line up with TRBD2. J lost 4 bases, V lost 6 bases, and 7 bases had no gene match. The germline V gene has CDR1 MDHEN and CDR2 SYDVKM. The CDR3 covers 15 residues.

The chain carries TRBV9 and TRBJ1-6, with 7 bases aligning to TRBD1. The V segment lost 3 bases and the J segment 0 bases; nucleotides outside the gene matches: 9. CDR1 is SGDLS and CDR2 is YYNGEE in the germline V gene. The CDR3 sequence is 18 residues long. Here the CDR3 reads CASSAGPGGSSYNSPLHF. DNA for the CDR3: TGTGCCAGCAGCGCAGGTCCAGGGGGGAGCTCCTATAATTCACCCCTCCACTTT. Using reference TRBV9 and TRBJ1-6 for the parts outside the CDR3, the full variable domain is DSGVTQTPKHLITATGQRVTLRCSPRSGDLSVYWYQQSLDQGLQFLIQYYNGEERAKGNILERFSAQQFPDLHSELNLSSLELGDSALYFCASSAGPGGSSYNSPLHFGNGTRLTVT.

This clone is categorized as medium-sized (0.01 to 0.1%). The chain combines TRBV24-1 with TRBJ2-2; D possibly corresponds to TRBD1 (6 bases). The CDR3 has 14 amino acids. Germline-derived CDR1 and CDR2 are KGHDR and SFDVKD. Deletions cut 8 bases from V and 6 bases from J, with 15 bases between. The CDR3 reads CATNQGTYAGELFF. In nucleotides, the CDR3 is TGTGCCACCAACCAAGGGACATACGCCGGGGAGCTGTTTTTT.

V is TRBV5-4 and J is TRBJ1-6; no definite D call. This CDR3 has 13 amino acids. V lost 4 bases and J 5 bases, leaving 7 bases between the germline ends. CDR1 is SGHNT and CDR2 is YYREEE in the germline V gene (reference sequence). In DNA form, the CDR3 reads TGTGCCAGCAGCGACGGTAATAATTCACCCCTCCACTTT. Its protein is CASSDGNNSPLHF.

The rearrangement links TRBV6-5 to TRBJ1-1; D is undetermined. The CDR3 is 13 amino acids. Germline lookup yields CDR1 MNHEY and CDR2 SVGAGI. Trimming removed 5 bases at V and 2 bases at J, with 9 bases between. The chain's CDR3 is CASSSVSNTEAFF. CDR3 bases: TGTGCCAGCAGTAGTGTGAGTAACACTGAAGCTTTCTTT.

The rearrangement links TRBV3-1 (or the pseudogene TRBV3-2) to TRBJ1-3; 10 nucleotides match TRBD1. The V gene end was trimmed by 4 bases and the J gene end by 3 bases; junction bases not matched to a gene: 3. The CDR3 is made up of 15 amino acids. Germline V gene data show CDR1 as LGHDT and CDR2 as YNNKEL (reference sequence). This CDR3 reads CASSLDRGFGNTIYF. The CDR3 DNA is TGTGCCAGCAGCCTGGACAGGGGGTTTGGAAACACCATATATTTT.

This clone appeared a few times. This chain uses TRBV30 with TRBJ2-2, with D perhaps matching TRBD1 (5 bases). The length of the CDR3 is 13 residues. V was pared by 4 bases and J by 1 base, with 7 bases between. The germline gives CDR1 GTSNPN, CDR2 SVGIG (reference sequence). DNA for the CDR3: TGTGCCTGGAATGGACAGAACACCGGGGAGCTGTTTTTT. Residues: CAWNGQNTGELFF.

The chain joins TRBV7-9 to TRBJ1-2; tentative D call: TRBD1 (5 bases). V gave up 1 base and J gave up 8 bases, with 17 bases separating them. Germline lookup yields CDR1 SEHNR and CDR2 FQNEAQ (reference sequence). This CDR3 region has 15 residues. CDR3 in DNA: TGTGCCAGCAGCTTAGGACATTCAGGGAAGGACGGCTACACCTTC. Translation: CASSLGHSGKDGYTF.

The CDR3 loop reads CASSIGGNIQYF. In nucleotides, the CDR3 is TGTGCCAGTAGTATCGGGGGAAACATTCAGTACTTC. The chain recombines TRBV19 with TRBJ2-4, with TRBD2 as a possible D gene (6 bases). Trimming cost V 3 bases and J 6 bases, with 6 bases left between them. The CDR3 spans 12 residues. Germline values: CDR1 LNHDA, CDR2 SQIVND (reference sequence).

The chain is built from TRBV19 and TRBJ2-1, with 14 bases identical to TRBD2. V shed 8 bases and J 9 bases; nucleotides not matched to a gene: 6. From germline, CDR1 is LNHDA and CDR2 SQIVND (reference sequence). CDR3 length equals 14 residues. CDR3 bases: TGTGCCAGTGGGGGGACTAGCGGGAGAACTGAGCAGTTCTTC. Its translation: CASGGTSGRTEQFF.

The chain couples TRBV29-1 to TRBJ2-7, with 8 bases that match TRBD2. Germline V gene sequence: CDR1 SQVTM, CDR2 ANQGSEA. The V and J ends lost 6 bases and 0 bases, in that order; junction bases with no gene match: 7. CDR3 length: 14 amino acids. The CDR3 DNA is TGCAGCGTAGCCGCGGCGGGAGGCTCCTACGAGCAGTACTTC. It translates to CSVAAAGGSYEQYF.

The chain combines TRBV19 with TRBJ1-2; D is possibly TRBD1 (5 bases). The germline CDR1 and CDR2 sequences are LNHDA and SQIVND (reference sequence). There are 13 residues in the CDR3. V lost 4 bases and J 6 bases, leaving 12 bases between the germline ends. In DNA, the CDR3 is TGTGCCAGTAGTACGAACAGGTTTAATGGCTACACCTTC. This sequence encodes CASSTNRFNGYTF.

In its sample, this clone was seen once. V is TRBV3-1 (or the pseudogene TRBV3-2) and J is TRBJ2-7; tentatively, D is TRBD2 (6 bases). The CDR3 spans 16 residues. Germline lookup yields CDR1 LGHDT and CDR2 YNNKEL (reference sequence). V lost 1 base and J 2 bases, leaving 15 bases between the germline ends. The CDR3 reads CASSQVGLAATYEQYF. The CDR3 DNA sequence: TGTGCCAGCAGCCAAGTAGGGTTAGCGGCCACCTACGAGCAGTACTTC.

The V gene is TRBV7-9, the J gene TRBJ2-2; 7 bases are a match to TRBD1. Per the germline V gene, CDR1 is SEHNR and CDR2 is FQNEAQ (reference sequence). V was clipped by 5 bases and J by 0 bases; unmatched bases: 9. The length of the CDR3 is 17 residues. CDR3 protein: CASSQNPGQTNTGELFF. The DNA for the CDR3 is TGTGCCAGCAGCCAAAACCCGGGACAGACGAACACCGGGGAGCTGTTTTTT.

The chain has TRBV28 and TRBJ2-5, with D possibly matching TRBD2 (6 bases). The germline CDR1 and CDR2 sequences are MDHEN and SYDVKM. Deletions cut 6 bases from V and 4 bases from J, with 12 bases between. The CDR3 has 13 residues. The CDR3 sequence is CASSPAGIETQYF. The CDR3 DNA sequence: TGTGCCAGCAGCCCGGCGGGGATAGAGACCCAGTACTTC. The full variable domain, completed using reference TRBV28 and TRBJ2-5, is DVKVTQSSRYLVKRTGEKVFLECVQDMDHENMFWYRQDPGLGLRLIYFSYDVKMKEKGDIPEGYSVSREKKERFSLILESASTNQTSMYLCASSPAGIETQYFGPGTRLLVL.

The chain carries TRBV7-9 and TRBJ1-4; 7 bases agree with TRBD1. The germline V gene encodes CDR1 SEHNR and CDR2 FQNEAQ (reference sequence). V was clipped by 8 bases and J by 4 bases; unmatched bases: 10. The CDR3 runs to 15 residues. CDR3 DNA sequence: TGTGCCAGCCGCGACCGGGACAGCCTTAATGAAAAACTGTTTTTT. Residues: CASRDRDSLNEKLFF.

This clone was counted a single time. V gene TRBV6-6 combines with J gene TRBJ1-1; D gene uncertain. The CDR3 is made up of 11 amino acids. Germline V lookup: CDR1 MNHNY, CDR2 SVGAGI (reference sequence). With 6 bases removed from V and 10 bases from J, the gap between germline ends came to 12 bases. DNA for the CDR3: TGTGCCAGCAGATCCGCCGAAGGAGCTTTCTTT. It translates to CASRSAEGAFF.

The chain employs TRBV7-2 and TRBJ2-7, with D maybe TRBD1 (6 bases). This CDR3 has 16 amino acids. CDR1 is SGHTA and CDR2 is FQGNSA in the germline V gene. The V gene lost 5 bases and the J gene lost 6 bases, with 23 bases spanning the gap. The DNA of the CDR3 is TGTGCCAGCAGCCCGGTAGTTGGCAGGGGAGTTACCGAGCAGTACTTC. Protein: CASSPVVGRGVTEQYF.

The CDR3 DNA reads TGTGCCAGCAGCGCCTCCGGGACTAGCTGGCAGTACTTC. Its translation is CASSASGTSWQYF. V usage is TRBV7-3 and J usage is TRBJ2-7; the match to TRBD2 covers 9 bases. Germline trimming cut 5 bases from V and 9 bases from J; bases unmatched to any gene: 8. The germline gives CDR1 SGHTA, CDR2 FQGTGA. The CDR3 is 13 amino acids.